These 5 T cell receptor beta chains were sequenced from one sample in a study of shared clonotypes between healthy human individuals. Method: immunoSEQ multiplex PCR; TCRdb's copy keeps in-frame clones and lacks some. The sample records under 1,100,000 clones, about 70% being singletons. The sequenced sample was memory CD4+ T cells sorted from blood. Specified subset: CD45RA-negative fraction. Every receptor here comes from a man aged 18 to 29 in good health.

This clone was recorded once. The sample carries other DNA sequences with the same CDR3. The chain joins TRBV11-3 to TRBJ2-5, with TRBD2 as a possible D gene (5 bases). V gave up 6 bases and J gave up 5 bases, with 13 bases separating them. The CDR3 extends over 13 amino acids. Per germline, CDR1 SGHNT and CDR2 YENEEA. CDR3 in DNA: TGTGCCAGCAGTCTAGCCGGCGGGGAGACCCAGTACTTC. Amino acids: CASSLAGGETQYF.

This rearrangement joins TRBV10-3 to TRBJ1-1; 7 bases are shared with TRBD1. V was clipped by 6 bases and J by 0 bases; unmatched bases: 4. Germline assignment: CDR1 ENHRY and CDR2 SYGVKD. The CDR3 is 14 residues long. CDR3 coding DNA: TGTGCCATCAGCCCCGGACAGGTGAACACTGAAGCTTTCTTT. Its protein product is CAISPGQVNTEAFF.

V gene TRBV29-1 combines with J gene TRBJ2-5, with TRBD1 matching over 8 bases. The J call may be wrong; the DNA end is better matched by TRBJ2-7. CDR1 is SQVTM and CDR2 is ANQGSEA in the germline V gene. The CDR3 extends over 12 amino acids. CDR3 DNA sequence: TGCAGCGTGGAGGACAGGGTCCACGAGCAGTACTTC. The encoded protein is CSVEDRVHEQYF.

J is TRBJ1-2 and V is TRBV7-9; D unresolved. The CDR3 consists of 13 residues. Germline values: CDR1 SEHNR, CDR2 FQNEAQ (reference sequence). The ends were cut back, 1 base at V and 7 bases at J, with 10 bases in the middle. The CDR3, as DNA: TGTGCCAGCAGCTTAGACTGGAATTCTGGCTACACCTTC. It is translated as CASSLDWNSGYTF.

The gene calls are TRBV11-3 and TRBJ2-1; TRBD1 or TRBD2 may be the D gene (5 bases each). Germline lookup yields CDR1 SGHNT and CDR2 YENEEA. The V end lost 5 bases, the J end lost 5 bases, and 16 bases lay between the germline ends. This CDR3 is built from 15 residues. The CDR3 reads CASSPGGGKNNEQFF. CDR3 bases: TGTGCCAGCAGCCCTGGGGGTGGCAAGAACAATGAGCAGTTCTTC. The full variable domain, its missing parts supplied by reference TRBV11-3 and TRBJ2-1, is EAGVVQSPRYKIIEKKQPVAFWCNPISGHNTLYWYLQNLGQGPELLIRYENEEAVDDSQLPKDRFSAERLKGVDSTLKIQPAELGDSAVYLCASSPGGGKNNEQFFGPGTRLTVL.